A single sample gave rise to the 24 T cell receptor beta chains below, sequenced in a study of identical twins. TCRdb redid the calling of the 5' RACE reads with MiXCR, one entry per CDR3 protein. This sample has about 810,000 distinct CDR3 sequences, with about 12% found just once. This same sample was also taken into another study, of yellow fever vaccine responses in identical twins.

Sequencing was done on a sample of PBMCs. All receptors derive from a woman aged 18-30 years in good health.

This clonotype has a handful of counts. The rearrangement joins TRBV10-3 to TRBJ2-5; D uncertain. CDR1 is ENHRY and CDR2 is SYGVKD in the germline V gene. Between the trimmed V and J ends, which lost 6 bases and 2 bases, there was a span of 10 bases. The CDR3 sequence is 13 residues long. The CDR3 spells CAISTPGQETQYF. The CDR3 region has the DNA TGTGCCATCAGCACGCCCGGGCAAGAGACCCAGTACTTC.

This clonotype turned up a few times. The chain carries TRBV29-1 and TRBJ2-1; 10 positions agree with TRBD1. With V trimmed by 1 base and J by 8 bases, 8 bases remained unmatched. The CDR3 totals 15 residues. The germline V gene has CDR1 SQVTM and CDR2 ANQGSEA. CDR3: CSVEGGGQGFHEQFF. CDR3 in DNA: TGCAGCGTTGAAGGGGGGGGACAGGGGTTCCATGAGCAGTTCTTC.

V usage is TRBV7-9 and J usage is TRBJ1-2; perhaps TRBD1 as D (5 bases). Germline V CDR1 and CDR2: SEHNR, FQNEAQ (reference sequence). V was pared by 8 bases and J by 10 bases, with 17 bases between. The length of the CDR3 is 12 residues. For the CDR3, the DNA is TGTGCCAGCGGACAAGGGCACACCTACTACACCTTC. It codes for CASGQGHTYYTF.

This clonotype has only a few counts. The chain combines TRBV7-9 with TRBJ2-7; D gene uncertain. The CDR3 extends over 12 amino acids. CDR1 SEHNR and CDR2 FQNEAQ come from the germline V gene (reference sequence). Trimming stripped 2 bases from V and 6 bases from J, with 8 bases between. The chain's CDR3 is CASSLSPAEQYF. The CDR3 DNA reads TGTGCCAGCAGCTTAAGCCCGGCCGAGCAGTACTTC.

The gene calls are TRBV3-1 and TRBJ2-1; 8 bases agree with TRBD2. This CDR3 has 15 amino acids. Germline trimming cut 10 bases from V and 7 bases from J; bases unmatched to any gene: 15. In germline, CDR1 is LGHDT, CDR2 YNNKEL (reference sequence). CDR3 sequence (DNA): TGTGCCACCTGCCAAGATACTAGCGGATGGAATGAGCAGTTCTTC. It specifies CATCQDTSGWNEQFF.

This clonotype was counted between two and nine times. The V gene is TRBV10-3, the J gene TRBJ1-1; weak D call: TRBD1 (5 bases). V lost 2 bases and J lost 0, with 13 bases in between. Per germline, CDR1 ENHRY and CDR2 SYGVKD. The CDR3 runs 16 residues. The CDR3 spells CAISEPSDIMNTEAFF. DNA of the CDR3: TGTGCCATCAGTGAGCCTTCGGACATAATGAACACTGAAGCTTTCTTT.

This clonotype has only a few counts. The chain couples TRBV5-1 to TRBJ2-1; 7 bases align to TRBD1. The germline gives CDR1 SGHRS, CDR2 YFSETQ. The CDR3 is 15 amino acids. J gave up 4 bases and V 2 bases, and 6 bases lay outside the gene matches. The CDR3 reads CASSFRDSNYNEQFF. The CDR3 region has the DNA TGCGCCAGCAGCTTCCGGGACAGTAATTACAATGAGCAGTTCTTC.

In this sample, this clonotype turned up a few times. The rearrangement uses TRBV4-1 and TRBJ2-1, with D perhaps TRBD1 or TRBD2 (5 bases each). Per the germline V gene, CDR1 is MGHRA and CDR2 is YSYEKL. V was shortened by 2 bases and J by 4 bases, with 18 bases between the two germline ends. CDR3 length: 17 residues. CDR3 loop: CASSQSSGTLTYNEQFF. CDR3 bases: TGCGCCAGCAGCCAATCTTCCGGGACCCTAACGTACAATGAGCAGTTCTTC.

The V call is TRBV6-1, the J call TRBJ2-7, with 7 bases lining up with TRBD1. With 6 bases clipped from V and 6 bases from J, the junction kept 14 bases outside the gene matches. The CDR3 extends over 15 amino acids. The germline CDR1 and CDR2 sequences are MNHNS and SASEGT. In nucleotides, the CDR3 is TGTGCCAGCAGCTCGGTCCCGGGACAGCTCGGCGAGCAGTACTTC. Amino acids: CASSSVPGQLGEQYF.

This clonotype was recorded at least ten times. The chain links TRBV5-5 to TRBJ1-6; 9 bases are shared with TRBD1. Per germline, CDR1 SGHKS and CDR2 YYEKEE (reference sequence). The CDR3 sequence is 14 residues long. The trim removed 4 bases at V and 7 bases at J, leaving 3 bases unmatched. Here the CDR3 reads CASSQGTGNSPLHF. In DNA, the CDR3 is TGTGCCAGCAGCCAGGGGACAGGGAATTCACCCCTCCACTTT.

In its sample, this clonotype was seen a few times. The rearrangement joins TRBV14 to TRBJ2-7, with 8 bases aligning to TRBD1. In germline, CDR1 is SGHDN, CDR2 FVKESK. V shed 4 bases, J shed 7 bases, and the junction held 6 bases outside the gene matches. This CDR3 has 13 residues. The CDR3 DNA follows: TGTGCCAGCAGCCTTCGGACAGGGAGGGAGCAGTACGTC. It is translated as CASSLRTGREQYV.

This clonotype was seen a few times. The chain combines TRBV7-3 with TRBJ2-2, with 8 bases identical to TRBD2. Germline CDR1 and CDR2: SGHTA and FQGTGA. The CDR3 is 14 residues long. V shed 4 bases, J shed 6 bases, and the junction held 4 bases outside the gene matches. The CDR3 reads CASSSNGGAGELFF. The DNA of the CDR3 is TGTGCCAGCAGCTCAAACGGGGGGGCCGGGGAGCTGTTTTTT.

This clonotype turned up a few times. The chain joins TRBV5-1 to TRBJ2-1; TRBD2 aligns across 11 bases. This CDR3 is built from 16 residues. The V segment lost 0 bases and the J segment 9 bases; nucleotides outside the gene matches: 8. The germline V gene encodes CDR1 SGHRS and CDR2 YFSETQ. The CDR3 here is CASSLDGSGGATEQFF. The CDR3 DNA reads as TGCGCCAGCAGCTTGGATGGTAGCGGGGGGGCCACTGAGCAGTTCTTC.

This clonotype has only one observation. The chain uses TRBV28 and TRBJ2-7, with D maybe TRBD1 (5 bases). Per the germline V gene, CDR1 is MDHEN and CDR2 is SYDVKM. Trimming left V 5 bases short and J 2 bases short, with 16 bases between. The CDR3 runs to 15 residues. The CDR3 spells CASSPRRDGTYEQYV. CDR3 bases: TGTGCCAGCAGTCCCCGCAGGGATGGTACCTACGAGCAGTACGTC.

This chain links TRBV9 with TRBJ1-6; D not resolved. The CDR3 has 16 amino acids. In germline, CDR1 is SGDLS, CDR2 YYNGEE. Trimming stripped 3 bases from V and 9 bases from J, with 19 bases between. CDR3 residues: CASSDHRANALSPLHF. As DNA, the CDR3 is TGTGCCAGCAGCGACCACCGGGCCAATGCCCTTTCACCCCTCCACTTT. The whole variable domain, remainder taken from reference TRBV9 and TRBJ1-6, is DSGVTQTPKHLITATGQRVTLRCSPRSGDLSVYWYQQSLDQGLQFLIQYYNGEERAKGNILERFSAQQFPDLHSELNLSSLELGDSALYFCASSDHRANALSPLHFGNGTRLTVT.

The chain has TRBV20-1 and TRBJ2-7; D is ambiguous. V gave up 0 bases and J gave up 3 bases, with 12 bases separating them. Germline CDR1 DFQATT, CDR2 SNEGSKA (reference sequence). The CDR3 runs to 14 residues. CDR3 nucleotides: TGCAGTGCTAGAGATCTCGGCCAGCTCTACGAGCAGTACGTC. Its translation is CSARDLGQLYEQYV.

The V call is TRBV27, the J call TRBJ2-1; 13 bases map to TRBD2. From germline, CDR1 is MNHEY and CDR2 SMNVEV (reference sequence). This CDR3 is built from 15 residues. The J segment lost 8 bases and the V segment lost 7 bases, leaving 8 bases of the junction unmatched. CDR3 sequence: CASTQLAGGGHEQFF. The CDR3 nucleotides read TGTGCCAGCACCCAACTAGCGGGGGGGGGGCATGAGCAGTTCTTC.

The chain carries TRBV5-1 and TRBJ2-5; TRBD2 aligns across 11 bases. CDR1 is SGHRS, CDR2 YFSETQ, per germline. The length of the CDR3 is 15 residues. V was clipped by 4 bases and J by 7 bases; unmatched bases: 9. CDR3 region: CASSPDTSGGRTQYF. In DNA form, the CDR3 reads TGCGCCAGCAGCCCGGACACTAGCGGGGGAAGGACCCAGTACTTC.

In this sample, this clonotype turned up a few times. The rearrangement joins TRBV9 to TRBJ2-2, with TRBD2 identical over 8 bases. The V gene's germline CDR1 is SGDLS and CDR2 YYNGEE. J lost 2 bases, V lost 2 bases, and 5 bases had no gene match. This CDR3 has 16 amino acids. The CDR3 here is CASSVLAGINTGELFF. CDR3 nucleotide sequence: TGTGCCAGCAGCGTCTTAGCGGGAATTAACACCGGGGAGCTGTTTTTT. Looking up the rest from reference TRBV9 and TRBJ2-2 gives the full variable domain: DSGVTQTPKHLITATGQRVTLRCSPRSGDLSVYWYQQSLDQGLQFLIQYYNGEERAKGNILERFSAQQFPDLHSELNLSSLELGDSALYFCASSVLAGINTGELFFGEGSRLTVL.

This clonotype was detected only a few times. V is TRBV28 and J is TRBJ2-1, with 10 nucleotides matching TRBD2. CDR1 is MDHEN, CDR2 SYDVKM, per germline. This CDR3 comprises 18 residues. V was clipped by 1 base and J by 2 bases; unmatched bases: 8. The CDR3, as DNA: TGTGCCAGCAGTTTATATGGTCTAGCGGGAGAGGCCTACAATGAGCAGTTCTTC. This codes for CASSLYGLAGEAYNEQFF.

The V call is TRBV24-1, the J call TRBJ2-1, with unresolved D. Germline V CDR1 and CDR2: KGHDR, SFDVKD. The V end lost 5 bases, the J end lost 0 bases, and 10 bases lay between the germline ends. The CDR3 extends over 15 amino acids. As DNA, the CDR3 is TGTGCCACCAGTGGAGGAGATTCCTCCTACAATGAGCAGTTCTTC. Its translation is CATSGGDSSYNEQFF.

This clonotype was seen a few times. The rearrangement uses TRBV20-1 and TRBJ2-4; D gene uncertain. With 4 bases removed from V and 7 bases from J, the gap between germline ends came to 14 bases. This CDR3 contains 13 residues. Germline V CDR1 and CDR2: DFQATT, SNEGSKA (reference sequence). The CDR3 here is CSATFLFQNIQYF. CDR3 nucleotides: TGCAGTGCTACCTTCCTCTTCCAGAACATTCAGTACTTC.

At least ten counts were recorded for this clonotype. This chain links TRBV28 with TRBJ2-7, with 12 bases that match TRBD2. This CDR3 has 15 amino acids. Germline CDR1 reads MDHEN; CDR2 reads SYDVKM. V lost 2 bases, J lost 4 bases, and 3 bases stayed unmatched. CDR3 DNA sequence: TGTGCCAGCAGTTTAGCACTAGCGGGAGGTTACGAGCAGTACTTC. Encoded protein: CASSLALAGGYEQYF.

This clonotype occurred a few times. The chain couples TRBV12-5 to TRBJ2-1; 8 nucleotides agree with TRBD1. Germline trimming cut 4 bases from V and 0 bases from J; bases unmatched to any gene: 14. CDR1 and CDR2 (germline): LGHNT, FRNRAP. The length of the CDR3 is 19 residues. CDR3: CASGSTTGDNNPSYNEQFF. The CDR3 DNA follows: TGTGCTAGTGGTTCCACGACAGGGGACAACAATCCCTCCTACAATGAGCAGTTCTTC.